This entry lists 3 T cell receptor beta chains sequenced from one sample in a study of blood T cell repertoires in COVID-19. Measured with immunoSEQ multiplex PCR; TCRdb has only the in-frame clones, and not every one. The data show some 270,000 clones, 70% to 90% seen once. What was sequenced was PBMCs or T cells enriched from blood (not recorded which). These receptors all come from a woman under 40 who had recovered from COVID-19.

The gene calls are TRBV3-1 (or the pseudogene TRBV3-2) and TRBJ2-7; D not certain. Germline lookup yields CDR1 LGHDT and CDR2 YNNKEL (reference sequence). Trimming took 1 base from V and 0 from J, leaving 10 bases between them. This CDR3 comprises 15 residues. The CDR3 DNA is TGTGCCAGCAGCCAAGGACTGTATAGCTCCTACGAGCAGTACTTC. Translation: CASSQGLYSSYEQYF.

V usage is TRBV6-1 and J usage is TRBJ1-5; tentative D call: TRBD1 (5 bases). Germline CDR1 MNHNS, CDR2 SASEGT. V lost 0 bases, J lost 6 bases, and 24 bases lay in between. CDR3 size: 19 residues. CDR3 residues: CASSEATRGLWGTTQPQHF. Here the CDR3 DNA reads TGTGCCAGCAGTGAAGCAACAAGGGGACTGTGGGGTACGACTCAGCCCCAGCATTTT.

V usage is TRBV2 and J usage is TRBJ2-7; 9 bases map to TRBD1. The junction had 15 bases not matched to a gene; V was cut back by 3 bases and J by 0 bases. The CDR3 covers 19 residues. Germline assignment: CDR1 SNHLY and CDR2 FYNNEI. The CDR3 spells CASSEAFGTGPRSSYEQYF. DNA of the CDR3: TGTGCCAGCAGTGAGGCGTTCGGGACAGGGCCCCGGAGCTCCTACGAGCAGTACTTC.